This is a list of T cell receptor beta chains from one sample in a study of response to subunit inactivated influenza vaccine. TCRdb called the RT-PCR reads again in MiXCR, with one record for every CDR3 protein. The sample holds approximately 700,000 distinct CDR3 sequences, approximately 15% seen once. Source: PBMCs from blood, taken roughly 12 days after vaccination. These receptors originate from a man aged 45-60 years who received an inactivated influenza vaccine. CDR3s include the opening cysteine and the closing phenylalanine or tryptophan. D genes are given only for firm matches. Rows may omit the clone size; those that give it use once, few, many or a size class.

J: TRBJ1-5
size: many
V: TRBV5-1
D: -
CDR3: CASSLRVGQPQHF
DNA: TGCGCCAGCAGCTTAAGGGTTGGTCAGCCCCAGCATTTT

J: TRBJ2-5
size: -
V: TRBV11-2
D: TRBD2
CDR3: CASSSKYTSGEIETQYF
DNA: TGTGCCAGCAGCTCTAAATACACTAGCGGGGAGATAGAGACCCAGTACTTC

J: TRBJ2-1
size: -
V: TRBV7-7
D: -
CDR3: CASSLCHTLSYNEQFF
DNA: TGTGCTAGCAGCTTATGCCACACCCTCTCCTACAATGAGCAGTTCTTC

J: TRBJ2-7
size: -
V: TRBV10-1
D: -
CDR3: CASSDQPPYEQYF
DNA: TGCGCCAGCAGTGACCAGCCCCCCTACGAGCAGTACTTC

J: TRBJ1-1
size: -
V: TRBV20-1
D: -
CDR3: CRALNTGTEAFF
DNA: TGCAGGGCGCTTAATACTGGAACTGAAGCTTTCTTT

J: TRBJ1-5
size: -
V: TRBV2
D: -
CDR3: CASSENSDQPQHF
DNA: TGTGCCAGCAGTGAGAACTCGGATCAGCCCCAGCATTTT

J: TRBJ2-7
size: -
V: TRBV7-6
D: TRBD1
CDR3: CASSRTGLQSYEQYF
DNA: TGTGCCAGCAGCCGGACAGGACTTCAATCCTACGAGCAGTACTTC

J: TRBJ1-2
size: -
V: TRBV3-1
D: -
CDR3: CASSHRTAGINYGYTF
DNA: TGTGCCAGCAGCCATAGGACCGCAGGAATTAACTATGGCTACACCTTC

J: TRBJ1-5
size: few
V: TRBV6-5
D: -
CDR3: CASSYRKDSNQPQHF
DNA: TGTGCCAGCAGTTACCGAAAGGATAGCAATCAGCCCCAGCATTTT

J: TRBJ2-2
size: -
V: TRBV4-2
D: TRBD2
CDR3: CASSQGLAGVNTGELFF
DNA: TGTGCCAGCAGCCAAGGACTAGCGGGAGTGAACACCGGGGAGCTGTTTTTT

J: TRBJ2-7
size: many
V: TRBV6-1
D: -
CDR3: CASSPHRAGWEQYF
DNA: TGTGCCAGCAGTCCCCACCGGGCGGGTTGGGAGCAGTACTTC

J: TRBJ2-7
size: few
V: TRBV7-2
D: TRBD1
CDR3: CASSSPGGYEQYF
DNA: TGTGCCAGCAGCTCGCCAGGGGGCTACGAGCAGTACTTC

J: TRBJ2-1
size: many
V: TRBV28
D: TRBD1
CDR3: CASSVEDRDKVDEQFF
DNA: TGTGCCAGCAGTGTCGAGGACAGGGACAAGGTCGATGAGCAGTTCTTC

J: TRBJ2-6
size: -
V: TRBV20-1
D: TRBD1
CDR3: CSGCGTGTPGANVLTF
DNA: TGCAGTGGGTGCGGGACAGGGACCCCTGGGGCCAACGTCCTGACTTTC

J: TRBJ1-3
size: few
V: TRBV20-1
D: -
CDR3: CSARDSGYSGNTIYF
DNA: TGCAGTGCTAGAGATTCAGGTTACTCTGGAAACACCATATATTTT

J: TRBJ2-7
size: few
V: TRBV6-1
D: -
CDR3: CASSVGSMGEQYF
DNA: TGTGCCAGCAGTGTAGGATCTATGGGCGAGCAGTACTTC

J: TRBJ2-5
size: -
V: TRBV4-3
D: -
CDR3: CASSQDSKTQYF
DNA: TGCGCCAGCAGCCAAGACAGTAAGACCCAGTACTTC

J: TRBJ2-6
size: -
V: TRBV5-1
D: -
CDR3: CASNTGRDPSSGANVLTF
DNA: TGCGCCAGCAACACGGGCAGGGACCCAAGCTCTGGGGCCAACGTCCTGACTTTC

J: TRBJ2-7
size: many
V: TRBV4-2
D: TRBD1
CDR3: CASSFRWTGDYEQYF
DNA: TGTGCCAGCAGCTTCCGATGGACAGGCGACTACGAGCAGTACTTC

J: TRBJ2-1
size: -
V: TRBV2
D: TRBD2
CDR3: CASTEWLAGRDEQFF
DNA: TGTGCCAGCACCGAATGGCTAGCGGGAAGGGATGAGCAGTTCTTC

J: TRBJ2-1
size: -
V: TRBV3-1
D: TRBD2
CDR3: CASSRGSGTSGSWGQFF
DNA: TGTGCCAGCAGCCGTGGCTCCGGGACTAGCGGGTCCTGGGGGCAGTTCTTC

J: TRBJ2-6
size: -
V: TRBV4-2
D: -
CDR3: CASSQEQTGANVLTF
DNA: TGTGCCAGCAGCCAGGAACAGACCGGGGCCAACGTCCTGACTTTC

J: TRBJ2-3
size: -
V: TRBV27
D: TRBD2
CDR3: CASSHASNHTSGGLSTDTQYF
DNA: TGTGCCAGCAGTCATGCCTCCAATCACACTAGCGGGGGCCTAAGCACAGATACGCAGTATTTT

J: TRBJ1-2
size: few
V: TRBV12-3/TRBV12-4
D: -
CDR3: CASSETLYGYTF
DNA: TGTGCCAGCAGCGAAACCCTATATGGCTACACCTTC

J: TRBJ1-4
size: many
V: TRBV18
D: -
CDR3: CASSPQPGLVREKLFF
DNA: TGTGCCAGCTCACCACAGCCCGGGCTGGTGCGGGAAAAACTGTTTTTT

J: TRBJ2-5
size: few
V: TRBV27
D: -
CDR3: CASSLSMETQYF
DNA: TGTGCCAGCAGTTTATCAATGGAGACCCAGTACTTC

J: TRBJ2-7
size: -
V: TRBV5-1
D: TRBD1
CDR3: CASSLRDRSEQYF
DNA: TGCGCCAGCAGCTTAAGGGACAGATCCGAGCAGTACTTC

J: TRBJ2-7
size: few
V: TRBV4-3
D: -
CDR3: CASSQDYGDSYEQYF
DNA: TGCGCCAGCAGCCAAGATTATGGGGACTCCTACGAGCAGTACTTC

J: TRBJ2-1
size: -
V: TRBV28
D: -
CDR3: CASSSHSGSYNEQFF
DNA: TGTGCCAGCAGCTCCCACTCAGGCTCCTACAATGAGCAGTTCTTC